Only a few counts were recorded for the clone carrying this TCR beta chain. Its specificity is not known. The entry originates in a study of type 1 regulatory T cells. V was shortened by 5 bases and J by 1 base, with 9 bases between the two germline ends. The CDR3 is made up of 14 amino acids. Germline lookup yields CDR1 SNHLY and CDR2 FYNNEI. General observations from the study: Compared with non-Tr1 cells, Tr1 cells showed a narrower TCR repertoire.

TCRdb fed the reads into MiXCR, producing one record per CDR3 protein. There are some 71,000 distinct CDR3 sequences in the sample; under 25% occur only once, and less than 10% lies in the top ten. Source material: cultured type 1 regulatory T (Tr1) cells, either the whole culture or a sorted fraction (not recorded which). The chain joins TRBV2 to TRBJ1-5; D remains unclear. This clonotype originated in a human donor in good health. CDR3 region: CASSRAPSNQPQHF. The CDR3, as DNA: TGTGCCAGCAGTCGGGCTCCCAGCAATCAGCCCCAGCATTTT.